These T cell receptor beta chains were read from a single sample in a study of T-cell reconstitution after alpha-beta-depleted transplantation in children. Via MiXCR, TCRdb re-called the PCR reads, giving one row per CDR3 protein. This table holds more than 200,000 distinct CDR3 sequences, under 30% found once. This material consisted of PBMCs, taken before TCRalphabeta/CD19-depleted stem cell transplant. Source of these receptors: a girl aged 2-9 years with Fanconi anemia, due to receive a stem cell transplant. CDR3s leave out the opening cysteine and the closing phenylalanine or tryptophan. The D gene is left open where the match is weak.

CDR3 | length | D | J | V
ASSEEGRTEQY | 11 | - | TRBJ2-7 | TRBV2
SAFGTSGSNEQF | 12 | TRBD2 | TRBJ2-1 | TRBV20-1
ASRTGLGSYNEQF | 13 | TRBD2 | TRBJ2-1 | TRBV2
SGGQGLRRGNEQF | 13 | TRBD1 | TRBJ2-1 | TRBV29-1
SVAGVSRNTEAF | 12 | - | TRBJ1-1 | TRBV29-1
ASKLETQY | 8 | - | TRBJ2-5 | TRBV25-1
SVEDGTATAYEQY | 13 | TRBD1 | TRBJ2-7 | TRBV29-1
ASRVSGSIYNEQF | 13 | TRBD2 | TRBJ2-1 | TRBV6-1
ASSLSQGTEQY | 11 | - | TRBJ2-7 | TRBV7-9
SVEDISTDTQY | 11 | - | TRBJ2-3 | TRBV29-1
ASSTRGHHTGELF | 13 | - | TRBJ2-2 | TRBV2
ASRGTGNKETQY | 12 | TRBD1 | TRBJ2-5 | TRBV4-2
SARDTAYQETQY | 12 | - | TRBJ2-5 | TRBV29-1
ASSLGLAEGQNIQY | 14 | TRBD2 | TRBJ2-4 | TRBV5-1
SARDGGGPSDTQY | 13 | TRBD2 | TRBJ2-3 | TRBV20-1
SAPGLADMYQETQY | 14 | TRBD2 | TRBJ2-5 | TRBV20-1
SVEARDRAGGNQPQH | 15 | TRBD1 | TRBJ1-5 | TRBV29-1
SARLPVGDTQY | 11 | - | TRBJ2-3 | TRBV20-1
ASSLRGWGETQY | 12 | - | TRBJ2-5 | TRBV28
ASSEVQDYEQY | 11 | - | TRBJ2-7 | TRBV2
ASSVVGHGQETQY | 13 | - | TRBJ2-5 | TRBV9
ASSRTSGPSYEQY | 13 | TRBD2 | TRBJ2-7 | TRBV7-2
ASSSQSGGSYEQY | 13 | - | TRBJ2-7 | TRBV28
ATWGWGNEQY | 10 | - | TRBJ2-7 | TRBV27
SVGTGPSGGETQY | 13 | - | TRBJ2-5 | TRBV29-1
SVVSAEQY | 8 | - | TRBJ2-7 | TRBV29-1
ASSFWGGGYGYT | 12 | - | TRBJ1-2 | TRBV28
ASSQYTSGNPYNEQF | 15 | TRBD2 | TRBJ2-1 | TRBV4-2
SASRTSGSYYNEQF | 14 | TRBD2 | TRBJ2-1 | TRBV20-1
ASSLRLAGGDYNEQF | 15 | TRBD2 | TRBJ2-1 | TRBV6-5
SASDRGRPQY | 10 | TRBD1 | TRBJ2-7 | TRBV20-1
ASSQGPILSDTQY | 13 | - | TRBJ2-3 | TRBV4-2
SARVPAGGELF | 11 | - | TRBJ2-2 | TRBV20-1
AISEFFGDRGTEAF | 14 | TRBD1 | TRBJ1-1 | TRBV10-3
ASSLVLAGEVNEQY | 14 | TRBD2 | TRBJ2-7 | TRBV28
SYISFGQGYNEQF | 13 | TRBD1 | TRBJ2-1 | TRBV29-1
ASRDRDGYEQY | 11 | TRBD1 | TRBJ2-7 | TRBV5-1
SARMLVSQGYEQY | 13 | - | TRBJ2-7 | TRBV20-1
ASSLESSGSYEQY | 13 | TRBD2 | TRBJ2-7 | TRBV7-6
SAPTGSGNTIY | 11 | - | TRBJ1-3 | TRBV20-1
SVEGVTDTQY | 10 | - | TRBJ2-3 | TRBV29-1
ASEWNNEQF | 9 | - | TRBJ2-1 | TRBV2
ASSQRDRTYNEQF | 13 | TRBD1 | TRBJ2-1 | TRBV4-2
SVVGVTPSSYNEQF | 14 | - | TRBJ2-1 | TRBV29-1
ASSSRLAPYEQY | 12 | TRBD2 | TRBJ2-7 | TRBV7-2
SVQDASTDTQY | 11 | - | TRBJ2-3 | TRBV20-1
SASYVGQTQY | 10 | - | TRBJ2-5 | TRBV20-1
ASSFKTGSVYTVTQY | 15 | TRBD1 | TRBJ2-3 | TRBV12-3/TRBV12-4
SARPAGSGNTIY | 12 | - | TRBJ1-3 | TRBV20-1
SVEYQQFGEQF | 11 | - | TRBJ2-1 | TRBV29-1
SAPSGTQY | 8 | - | TRBJ2-5 | TRBV20-1
ASSVHRNTGELF | 12 | - | TRBJ2-2 | TRBV9
ASSLSSGSASNEQF | 14 | TRBD2 | TRBJ2-1 | TRBV27
ASRNISENEQF | 11 | - | TRBJ2-1 | TRBV5-1
SARGDYEQF | 9 | - | TRBJ2-1 | TRBV20-1